The 5 T cell receptor beta chains listed next were all sequenced from one sample in a study of identical twins. TCRdb reprocessed the 5' RACE reads with MiXCR, giving one entry per CDR3 protein. The table includes 400,000 to 550,000 distinct CDR3 sequences, roughly an eighth detected once. This same sample was also taken into another study, of yellow fever vaccine responses in identical twins.

Material: CD4+ T cells sorted from blood. The receptors were gathered from a woman between 18 and 30 years old in good health.

This clonotype came up a few times. The chain couples TRBV9 to TRBJ2-1, with 11 bases matching TRBD2. The CDR3 is 19 amino acids. J was trimmed by 0 bases and V by 0 bases; bases with no gene match: 8. Germline V gene data show CDR1 as SGDLS and CDR2 as YYNGEE. CDR3 sequence: CASSVGIAGGLSSYNEQFF. The CDR3 DNA is TGTGCCAGCAGCGTAGGTATAGCGGGAGGGTTGAGCTCCTACAATGAGCAGTTCTTC.

The gene calls are TRBV11-3 and TRBJ1-1; 7 nucleotides agree with TRBD1. CDR3 length: 15 amino acids. In germline, CDR1 is SGHNT, CDR2 YENEEA. V gave up 1 base and J gave up 0 bases; unmatched junction bases: 2. The CDR3 loop reads CASSLGGQMNTEAFF. For the CDR3, the DNA is TGTGCCAGCAGCTTAGGGGGACAGATGAACACTGAAGCTTTCTTT.

This clonotype was seen more than once but under ten times. The chain combines TRBV18 with TRBJ2-3, with 9 nucleotides matching TRBD1. Germline V gene sequence: CDR1 KGHSH, CDR2 LQKENI. The V segment lost 4 bases and the J segment 2 bases; nucleotides outside the gene matches: 7. The CDR3 contains 16 residues. The DNA of the CDR3 is TGTGCCAGCTCACAGGGCGGACAGGGGATCACAGATACGCAGTATTTT. This translates into CASSQGGQGITDTQYF.

The CDR3 coding sequence is TGTGCCAGTAGTTCAGCAGGGGGGGTATCCTACAATGAGCAGTTCTTC. Translation: CASSSAGGVSYNEQFF. The chain combines TRBV19 with TRBJ2-1; D might be TRBD1 or TRBD2, each matching 7 bases. This CDR3 is 16 amino acids long. Trimming shortened V by 5 bases and J by 1 base, and 15 bases separated the two germline ends. Germline values: CDR1 LNHDA, CDR2 SQIVND (reference sequence).

This clonotype was counted between two and nine times. The gene calls are TRBV6-1 and TRBJ2-3; D might be TRBD1 (6 bases). V was trimmed by 8 bases and J by 2 bases, leaving 14 bases between them. There are 14 residues in the CDR3. Germline V lookup: CDR1 MNHNS, CDR2 SASEGT. The CDR3 bases are TGTGCCAGCCGGTTGCAGGGGATCACAGATACGCAGTATTTT. This sequence encodes CASRLQGITDTQYF.